This TCR beta chain was profiled in a study of T cells after yellow fever vaccination (dated by TCRdb to 2018 to 2020). Study-wide context: Libraries from fractions with low cell numbers were prepared with the SMART-Seq v4 Ultra Low Input RNA kit. To follow T-cell clones before and after both primary and booster YFV17D yellow fever vaccination, bulk TCR alpha and beta repertoires underwent longitudinal sequencing. The cohort comprised two healthy male donors, one aged 18 to 29 and one aged 30 to 39 years. Blood was drawn at multiple timepoints before and after primary and secondary immunization, with bulk PBMC replicates and cell subsets isolated. What the work shows at the level of the full study, not this receptor alone: A small fraction of clonotypes appeared in both the CD4 and CD8 compartments, likely as a result of convergent recombination. Most clones expanded after primary vaccination were re-detected after the booster (almost 97% of CD4 and about 88% of CD8), suggesting broad memory maintenance. Only a couple of donors were included in the study, so the extent to which the findings can be generalized is limited. Computational filtering was needed because FACS-sorted repertoires could contain abundant contaminating clonotypes from the bulk population. The secondary T-cell response was weaker than the primary response but faster, peaking on day 5 instead of day 15.

V is pruned by 1 base and J by 2 bases, leaving 8 bases of the junction without a gene match. From its cysteine to its phenylalanine, the CDR3 spans 17 amino acids. Only the CDR3 DNA stays, 51 bases, in frame from base 1. Taken from the germline V gene, the CDR1 and CDR2 loops are SGHTA and FQGNSA. TCR cDNA was synthesized by 5'RACE template switching, which introduced a universal primer site and unique molecular identifiers. Priming for cDNA synthesis came from both the TCR alpha and TCR beta constant segments. Library amplification involved two PCR steps, and the second step added sample barcodes and sequencing adapters. Sequencing of the libraries was done on either Illumina HiSeq 2500 (2x100 bp) or NovaSeq (2x150 bp). The authors processed their data as follows. Reads were demultiplexed and collapsed into UMI consensus sequences with MIGEC, and V(D)J alignment was performed with MiXCR. Clonotypes responding to the vaccine were identified with edgeR on replicate PBMC samples, with the criteria of FDR below 0.01 and a log2 fold change above 5 up to day 15. CD4 or CD8 identity was assigned to each bulk clonotype according to whether the clonotype was present at higher abundance in the sequenced CD4 repertoire or the sequenced CD8 repertoire. TCRdb trimmed public reads at Q25 via fastp, called clones via MiXCR and kept in-frame beta chains. Rows are unified per CDR3 protein, each entry keeping the most common DNA and genes. V and J calls and clone size were set by TCRdb, not the authors. The sample table holds approximately 300,000 distinct CDR3 sequences, of which 6.8% were seen once. Over 15% of the sample goes to the ten largest clones.

This clonotype was detected only a few times. This clone's antigen is unknown. Per-nucleotide qualities are absent, and no much larger clonotype sits a single base away. Reading the label with the study, this specimen's treatment or condition is: live attenuated yellow fever vaccine strain. At each blood-draw timepoint, two biological replicates of bulk PBMCs were collected. A standard Ficoll-Paque protocol was used to isolate PBMCs from peripheral blood. TriZol was used to extract RNA from bulk PBMCs, from CD4 and CD8 fractions, and from dextramer-positive and dextramer-negative fractions. Sequenced material: PBMCs, taken approximately 47 days after the first yellow fever vaccination. The chain is made from TRBV7-2 and TRBJ2-5, and TRBD2 matches 9 of the central bases. The origin of this receptor is a man younger than 30 who received the YFV17D yellow fever vaccine. The CDR3 protein: CASSLGGAGGRQETQYF. The nucleotide sequence reads TGTGCCAGCAGCTTAGGAGGGGCGGGGGGGCGGCAAGAGACCCAGTACTTC.